This T cell receptor (beta chain) came from a study of T cell responses to AZD1222 COVID-19 vaccine. The assay was immunoSEQ multiplex PCR, and TCRdb's table has in-frame clones only and misses some. The table records around 95,000 clones, over 75% of them present only once. Comments on this clone: What it binds is not known.

Study-level points and caveats: Within unmutated variant regions lay the reported targets of nearly half of spike-specific TCRs. Seropositive at baseline were only a handful of AZD1222 recipients. The donor group comprised mostly white British people and more females; the analysis possibly underestimated clonal diversity.

The germline V and J ends were trimmed by 1 base and 2 bases, with 6 bases remaining between them. Germline V lookup: CDR1 SGHKS, CDR2 YYEKEE (reference sequence). There are 14 residues in the CDR3. The TCR originated in an adult in good health. The material sequenced was peripheral blood, taken on day 0 of AZD1222 vaccination. J is TRBJ2-2 and V is TRBV5-5, with D hard to call. The CDR3 coding sequence is TGTGCCAGCAGCTTGCGTCTTAACACCGGGGAGCTGTTTTTT. Protein product: CASSLRLNTGELFF.